This is a list of T cell receptor beta chains from one sample in a study of blood T cell repertoires in COVID-19. TCRdb keeps only in-frame clones here, not all; method: immunoSEQ multiplex PCR. Here the sample spans 300,000 to 400,000 clones, more than 80% being singletons. The sequencing input was peripheral blood. Receptors originate from a woman in her 30s with COVID-19, enrolled during active disease. CDR3s leave out the opening cysteine and the closing phenylalanine or tryptophan.

TRBV5-4,ASSIRTGVYMNTEAF
TRBV6-2/TRBV6-3,ASSYSILGGGESSYEQY
TRBV28,ASSLGRYGYT
TRBV27,ASSLSRTAYEQY
TRBV7-8,ASSLFFPRFTRREEKLF
TRBV6-6,ASTYWGQGDEFFSGNTIY
TRBV11-3,ASRDSETQY
TRBV29-1,SVPRGGGAEQF
TRBV18,ASSPSGSTDTQY
TRBV24-1,ATSEASQETQY
TRBV7-2,ASSRGTTEKLF
TRBV5-3,ARSRLTGLTDGYT
TRBV7-9,ASRPGGRGELF